This T cell receptor (beta chain) stems from a study of T cells after yellow fever vaccination (dated by TCRdb to between 2019 and 2020). Study-level background: The SMART-Seq v4 Ultra Low Input RNA kit was used to prepare libraries from fractions with low cell numbers. To follow T-cell clones before and after both primary and booster YFV17D yellow fever vaccination, bulk TCR alpha and beta repertoires underwent longitudinal sequencing. Two healthy male donors, one aged 18 to 29 and one aged 30 to 40 years, made up the cohort. Bulk PBMC replicates and cell subsets were isolated from blood drawn at multiple timepoints before and after both primary and secondary immunization.

Reading the label with the study, this specimen's treatment or condition is: live attenuated yellow fever vaccine strain. A standard Ficoll-Paque protocol was used to isolate PBMCs from peripheral blood. CD4 and CD8 T-cell fractions were isolated with Dynabeads CD4 and CD8 positive selection kits. TriZol was used to extract RNA from bulk PBMCs, CD4 and CD8 fractions, and dextramer-positive and dextramer-negative fractions. Points the paper makes about the study in general: Most clones expanded after primary vaccination (approximately 96% of CD4 and 88% of CD8) were re-detected after the booster, suggesting that broad memory maintenance occurred. Computational filtering was required because FACS-sorted repertoires could contain abundant contaminating clonotypes from the bulk population. A small fraction of clonotypes appeared in both the CD4 and CD8 compartments, likely as a result of convergent recombination. Because the study included only a couple of donors, the extent to which the findings can be generalized is limited. The secondary T-cell response was weaker than the primary response but faster, peaking on day 5 instead of day 15.

TCR cDNA was made using 5'RACE template switching, a step that added a universal primer site and unique molecular identifiers. Priming of cDNA synthesis was performed from both the TCR alpha and TCR beta constant segments. Library amplification used two PCR steps, and the second PCR step added sample barcodes and sequencing adapters. Sequencing of libraries was performed on Illumina HiSeq 2500 (2x100 bp) or NovaSeq (2x150 bp). As for the authors' bioinformatics: Demultiplexing of reads and collapsing into UMI consensus sequences were performed with MIGEC, and V(D)J alignment was carried out with MiXCR. Using edgeR on replicate PBMC samples, clonotypes were called vaccine-responding if FDR was below 0.01 and the log2 fold change was above 5 up to day 15. Each bulk clonotype was labeled CD4 or CD8 based on which sequenced repertoire, CD4 or CD8, contained the clonotype at higher abundance. In-frame beta chains were kept once TCRdb had trimmed the public reads at Q25 with fastp and called clones with MiXCR. One record per CDR3 amino acid sequence lists the most common genes and DNA. The V and J calls were not made by the authors but by TCRdb's processing. The sample table lists 150,000 or so distinct CDR3 sequences, 5% to 8% of them with a count of one. The top ten clones comprise 0.55% to 0.7% of the sample.

This clonotype was seen only a few times. Its antigen remains undetermined. No per-base quality is available; no much larger clone lies one base away. Taken from cysteine to phenylalanine, the CDR3 has 13 residues. The only DNA kept is the CDR3, 39 bases in frame from the first base. Via the germline V gene, CDR1 is SGHTA and CDR2 FQGNSA. Trimming takes 3 bases from V and 3 bases from J, and the germline ends sit 9 bases apart. This clonotype originated in a man younger than 45 who received the YFV17D yellow fever vaccine. This specimen consisted of CD4+ T cells sorted from PBMCs, obtained 10 days after the yellow fever booster vaccination. This sequence uses TRBV7-2 and TRBJ2-7, with the identity of the D gene unclear. In nucleotides, the sequence is TGTGCCAGCAGCTTGGAAGCCGGCTACGAGCAGTACTTC. Translation gives CASSLEAGYEQYF.